This T cell receptor (beta chain) originates from a study of cytomegalovirus exposure and HLA in healthy donors. Study details: A preliminary data release comprised roughly 80 million unique TCRs obtained from HLA-typed donors.

Findings and limits, study-wide: Confirmation in vitro established that a few CMV-associated chains were specific for CMV antigens. The likely origin of a cluster of highly shared sequence variants was a sequencing artifact. Clonal expansion was found to be greater in HLA-associated TCR beta chains than in equally common others in a later analysis.

The PCR made use of 60 Vbeta and 13 Jbeta primers. The assay was immunoSEQ multiplex PCR, and TCRdb's table has in-frame clones only and misses some. The repertoire holds about 190,000 clones, with roughly 81% as singletons. CDR1 is SGHAT, CDR2 FQNNGV, per germline. CDR3 length: 13 residues. Trimming pared 5 bases from V and 0 bases from J, leaving 8 bases between. A note on this clone: As yet, its antigen is unknown.

Input material: PBMCs. The chain has TRBV11-2 and TRBJ2-7; D not resolved. This clonotype was obtained from a woman younger than 45 in good health and CMV-seropositive. In DNA, the CDR3 is TGTGCCAGCAGCCCCCCGGTCTCCTACGAGCAGTACTTC. This gives the protein CASSPPVSYEQYF. Full variable domain (outside the CDR3, taken from reference TRBV11-2 and TRBJ2-7): EAGVAQSPRYKIIEKRQSVAFWCNPISGHATLYWYQQILGQGPKLLIQFQNNGVVDDSQLPKDRFSAERLKGVDSTLKIQPAKLEDSAVYLCASSPPVSYEQYFGPGTRLTVT.